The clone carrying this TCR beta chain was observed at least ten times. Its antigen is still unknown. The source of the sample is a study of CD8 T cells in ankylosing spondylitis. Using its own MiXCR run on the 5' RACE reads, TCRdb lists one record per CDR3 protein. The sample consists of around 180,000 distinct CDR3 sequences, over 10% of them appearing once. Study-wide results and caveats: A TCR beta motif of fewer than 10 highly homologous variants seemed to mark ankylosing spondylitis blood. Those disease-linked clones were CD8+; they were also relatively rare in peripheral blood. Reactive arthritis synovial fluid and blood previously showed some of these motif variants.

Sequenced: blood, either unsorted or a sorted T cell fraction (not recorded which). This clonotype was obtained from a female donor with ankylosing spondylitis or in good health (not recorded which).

As DNA, the CDR3 is TGCGCCAGCAGCTCGGGTTGGGACGAGCAGTACTTC. Translated: CASSSGWDEQYF. This sequence joins TRBV5-1 and TRBJ2-7; D remains ambiguous. Per germline, CDR1 SGHRS and CDR2 YFSETQ. There are 12 residues in the CDR3. Trimming took 3 bases from V and 5 from J, leaving 9 bases between them.